The 2 T cell receptor beta chains below come from one sample, sequenced in a study of regulatory T cells in long-lasting Graves disease. As to time point: persistent/refractory GD, antithyroid drugs over 5 years with positive TRAb. PBMC RNA served as the TCR library source. Construction of the TCR beta libraries employed iRepertoire HTBI primers in conjunction with Arm-PCR of CDR3 regions. TCRdb re-derived calls from the multiplex PCR reads in MiXCR, one entry per CDR3 protein. The table has a few hundred thousand distinct CDR3 sequences, about a quarter seen once. The input for sequencing was peripheral blood mononuclear cells (PBMCs), taken when the disease was refractory, from a patient treated with antithyroid drugs. Receptors originate from a female donor with Graves disease.

The CDR3 DNA reads as TGCGCCAGCACCACCGGGACAGGGGGTTCAGTAACTAATGAAAAACTGTTTTTT. It encodes CASTTGTGGSVTNEKLFF. The V and J genes are TRBV5-1 and TRBJ1-4, with TRBD1 matching over 11 bases. J gave up 1 base and V 6 bases, and 11 bases lay outside the gene matches. This CDR3 has 18 residues. Per the germline V gene, CDR1 is SGHRS and CDR2 is YFSETQ. The full variable domain, completed using reference TRBV5-1 and TRBJ1-4, is KAGVTQTPRYLIKTRGQQVTLSCSPISGHRSVSWYQQTPGQGLQFLFEYFSETQRNKGNFPGRFSGRQFSNSRSEMNVSTLELGDSALYLCASTTGTGGSVTNEKLFFGSGTQLSVL.

About this clonotype: Relative to the germline gene, one junction end is altered; a read error may explain this. V and J are TRBV9 and TRBJ2-1; 7 bases align to TRBD1. Germline loops: CDR1 SGDLS, CDR2 YYNGEE. This CDR3 is built from 13 residues. CDR3 protein: CTSSFTGVNEQFF. Here the CDR3 DNA reads TGTACCAGCAGCTTTACAGGGGTAAATGAGCAGTTCTTC.